A selection of T cell receptor beta chains follows, all from one sample in a study of blood T cell repertoires in COVID-19. TCRdb's copy holds only in-frame clones and misses some; the assay was immunoSEQ multiplex PCR. This table holds hundreds of thousands of clones, around 88% found once. Sequencing used peripheral blood. These receptor sequences come from a woman aged 45-65 years with COVID-19, enrolled during active disease. The CDR3 runs from the conserved cysteine through the conserved F or W. The D gene is left open where the match is weak. A clone size is listed for some rows: how often the clone was seen (once, few, many), or a class if it is expanded.

clone size: -
J gene: TRBJ2-2
V gene: TRBV7-9
D gene: TRBD1
CDR3 DNA: TGTGCCAGCAACCTACAGGGGGCCACCGGGGAGCTGTTTTTT
CDR3 protein: CASNLQGATGELFF

clone size: few
J gene: TRBJ2-2
V gene: TRBV11-2
D gene: TRBD1
CDR3 DNA: TGTGCCAGCAGCCCACCAGGGGGTCGGACCGGGGAGCTGTTTTTT
CDR3 protein: CASSPPGGRTGELFF

clone size: -
J gene: TRBJ1-1
V gene: TRBV5-1
D gene: -
CDR3 DNA: TGCGCCAGCAGCTTAAGGCAGCGAGAAACTGAAGCTTTCTTT
CDR3 protein: CASSLRQRETEAFF

clone size: -
J gene: TRBJ2-7
V gene: TRBV5-6
D gene: -
CDR3 DNA: TGTGCCAGCAGCCCCTTGAGGGATACCTACGAGCAGTACTTC
CDR3 protein: CASSPLRDTYEQYF

clone size: -
J gene: TRBJ1-1
V gene: TRBV18
D gene: -
CDR3 DNA: TGTGCCAGCTCACCATTCGGGGCTGAAGCTTTCTTT
CDR3 protein: CASSPFGAEAFF

clone size: once
J gene: TRBJ2-3
V gene: TRBV5-4
D gene: TRBD2
CDR3 DNA: TGTGCCAGCAGCTTGGTTCTAGCGGGGAAGGATACGCAGTATTTT
CDR3 protein: CASSLVLAGKDTQYF

clone size: -
J gene: TRBJ1-5
V gene: TRBV10-3
D gene: -
CDR3 DNA: TGTGCCATCTCTGACGGAACCGGGGGAGGCAATCAGCCCCAGCATTTT
CDR3 protein: CAISDGTGGGNQPQHF

clone size: -
J gene: TRBJ1-1
V gene: TRBV5-1
D gene: TRBD1
CDR3 DNA: TGCGCCAGCAGCGTTAATACCGGGACAGGAGTTCGTGAAGCTTTCTTT
CDR3 protein: CASSVNTGTGVREAFF

clone size: -
J gene: TRBJ1-1
V gene: TRBV12-5
D gene: -
CDR3 DNA: TGTGCTAGTGGTTTGGTTCAGGGAAGGGTCACTGAAGCTTTCTTT
CDR3 protein: CASGLVQGRVTEAFF

clone size: -
J gene: TRBJ2-3
V gene: TRBV7-2
D gene: -
CDR3 DNA: TGTGCCAGCAGCTTAATTGGTGGGGGGGCCGCAGATACGCAGTATTTT
CDR3 protein: CASSLIGGGAADTQYF

clone size: -
J gene: TRBJ2-1
V gene: TRBV6-1
D gene: -
CDR3 DNA: TGTGCCAGCAGTGAATCAAGGGGCGTACACAATGAGCAGTTCTTC
CDR3 protein: CASSESRGVHNEQFF

clone size: -
J gene: TRBJ2-7
V gene: TRBV29-1
D gene: TRBD1
CDR3 DNA: TGCAGCGTTGCCTCCGGGACAGGGGCTTACGAGCAGTACTTC
CDR3 protein: CSVASGTGAYEQYF

clone size: -
J gene: TRBJ2-6
V gene: TRBV5-1
D gene: -
CDR3 DNA: TGCGCCAGCAGCTTGGCCGCAGGGGTCGGGGCCAACGTCCTGACTTTC
CDR3 protein: CASSLAAGVGANVLTF

clone size: -
J gene: TRBJ2-3
V gene: TRBV3-1/TRBV3-2
D gene: TRBD2
CDR3 DNA: TGTGCCAGCAGCCGAACTAGCGGAGGAGGACTTAGCACAGATACGCAGTATTTT
CDR3 protein: CASSRTSGGGLSTDTQYF

clone size: -
J gene: TRBJ1-2
V gene: TRBV27
D gene: TRBD1
CDR3 DNA: TGTGCCAGCAGTGGGACAGGGCATGGCTACACCTTC
CDR3 protein: CASSGTGHGYTF

clone size: few
J gene: TRBJ2-3
V gene: TRBV7-8
D gene: TRBD2
CDR3 DNA: TGTGCCAGCAGCTTACCCGCCGAACTAGCGGGGTCCCACACAGATACGCAGTATTTT
CDR3 protein: CASSLPAELAGSHTDTQYF

clone size: -
J gene: TRBJ2-3
V gene: TRBV9
D gene: -
CDR3 DNA: TGTGCCAGCAGCGTAGGGTCCAGAGGTACGCAGTATTTT
CDR3 protein: CASSVGSRGTQYF

clone size: -
J gene: TRBJ2-1
V gene: TRBV7-2
D gene: TRBD2
CDR3 DNA: TGTGCCAGCAGCCTGGGACTAGCGGGGGTGTCTGAGCAGTTCTTC
CDR3 protein: CASSLGLAGVSEQFF

clone size: -
J gene: TRBJ1-1
V gene: TRBV27
D gene: TRBD1
CDR3 DNA: TGTGCCAGCAGTTCACAGGGGAGGAGCACTGAAGCTTTCTTT
CDR3 protein: CASSSQGRSTEAFF

clone size: -
J gene: TRBJ1-1
V gene: TRBV23-1
D gene: TRBD1
CDR3 DNA: TGCGCCAGCAGTCAATCCTTAGGACAGGGTTACACTGAAGCTTTCTTT
CDR3 protein: CASSQSLGQGYTEAFF

clone size: few
J gene: TRBJ1-5
V gene: TRBV10-3
D gene: -
CDR3 DNA: TGTGCCATCAGTGAGGGGAACAGGGATCAGCCCCAGCATTTT
CDR3 protein: CAISEGNRDQPQHF

clone size: once
J gene: TRBJ2-7
V gene: TRBV9
D gene: TRBD1
CDR3 DNA: TGTGCCAGCAGCGTAACACCTCAGGGGGCCGACTACGAGCAGTACTTC
CDR3 protein: CASSVTPQGADYEQYF

clone size: once
J gene: TRBJ2-2
V gene: TRBV12-5
D gene: -
CDR3 DNA: TGTGCTAGTGGTTTTTTCCCGGGGAAGACCGGGGAGCTGTTTTTT
CDR3 protein: CASGFFPGKTGELFF

clone size: -
J gene: TRBJ2-7
V gene: TRBV29-1
D gene: -
CDR3 DNA: TGCAGCGTTGAAAGTAGGTTAGCTCGTTACGAGCAGTACTTC
CDR3 protein: CSVESRLARYEQYF